This T cell receptor (beta chain) was profiled in a study of CD8 T cells in ankylosing spondylitis. Study-level points and caveats: The disease-linked clones had a CD8+ phenotype and low blood frequencies. Characteristic, it appeared, of ankylosing spondylitis blood was a TCR beta motif of fewer than 10 highly homologous variants. Disease-linked clones reportedly concentrated significantly in matched ankylosing spondylitis synovial fluid.

For this clonotype: Its antigen is as yet unknown.

TCRdb ran MiXCR on the 5' RACE reads and lists one entry per CDR3 protein. The data contain about 840,000 distinct CDR3 sequences, around 11% of them singletons. Sample: blood, either unsorted or a sorted T cell fraction (not recorded which). The sequence derives from a male donor with ankylosing spondylitis.

The CDR3 reads CASSQRQEEPQHF. CDR3 coding DNA: TGTGCCAGCAGTCAACGACAGGAAGAGCCCCAGCATTTT. This sequence joins TRBV6-1 and TRBJ1-5; the D gene is possibly TRBD1 (6 bases). This CDR3 contains 13 residues. From germline, CDR1 is MNHNS and CDR2 SASEGT. V was clipped by 5 bases and J by 8 bases, with 13 bases between them.